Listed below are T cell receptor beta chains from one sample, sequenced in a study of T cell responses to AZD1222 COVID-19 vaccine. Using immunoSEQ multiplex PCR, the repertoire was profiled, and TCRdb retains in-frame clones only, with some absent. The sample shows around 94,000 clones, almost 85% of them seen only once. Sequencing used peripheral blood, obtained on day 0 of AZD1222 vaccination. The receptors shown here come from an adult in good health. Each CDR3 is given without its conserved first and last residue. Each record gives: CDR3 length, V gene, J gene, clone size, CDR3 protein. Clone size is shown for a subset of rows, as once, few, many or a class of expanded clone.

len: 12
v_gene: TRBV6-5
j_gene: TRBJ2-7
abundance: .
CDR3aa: ASTGQGPVGEQY

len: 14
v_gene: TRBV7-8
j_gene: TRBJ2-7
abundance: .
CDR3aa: ASTLVPGGSFYEQY

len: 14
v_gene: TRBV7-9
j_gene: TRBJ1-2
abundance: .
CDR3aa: ASSTPSPGPTYGYT

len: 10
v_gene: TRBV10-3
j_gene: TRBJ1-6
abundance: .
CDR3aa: AIRNLNSPLH

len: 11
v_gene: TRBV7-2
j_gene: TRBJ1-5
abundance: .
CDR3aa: ASSLGTNQPQH

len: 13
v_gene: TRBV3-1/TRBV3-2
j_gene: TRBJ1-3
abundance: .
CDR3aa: ASSQEASSGNTIY

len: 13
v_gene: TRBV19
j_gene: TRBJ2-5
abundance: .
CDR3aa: ASRQGGSRSGTQY

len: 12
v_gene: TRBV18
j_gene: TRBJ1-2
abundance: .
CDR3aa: ASSPQGADYGYT

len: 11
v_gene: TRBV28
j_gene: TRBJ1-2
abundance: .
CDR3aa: ASSWDRNYGYT

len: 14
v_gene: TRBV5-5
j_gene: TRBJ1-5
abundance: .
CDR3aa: ASSLSPDVVNQPQH

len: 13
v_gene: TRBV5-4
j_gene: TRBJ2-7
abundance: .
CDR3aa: ASSFGQGAIYEQY

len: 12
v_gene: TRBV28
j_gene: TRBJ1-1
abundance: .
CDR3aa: ASSSSSGTGQAF

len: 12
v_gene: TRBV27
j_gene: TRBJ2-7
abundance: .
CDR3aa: ASTRQGGDYEQY

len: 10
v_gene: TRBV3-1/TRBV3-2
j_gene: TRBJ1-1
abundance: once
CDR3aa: ATSRVDTEAF

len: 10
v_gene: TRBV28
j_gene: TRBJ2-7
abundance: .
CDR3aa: ASQGSNNEQY

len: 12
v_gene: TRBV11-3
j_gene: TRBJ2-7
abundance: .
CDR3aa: ASSFFRGSHEQY

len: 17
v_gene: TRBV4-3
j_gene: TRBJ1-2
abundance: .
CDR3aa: ASSQQRRTTGGFVYGYT

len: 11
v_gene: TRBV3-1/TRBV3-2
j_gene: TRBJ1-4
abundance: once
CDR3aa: ASSLWGFEKLF

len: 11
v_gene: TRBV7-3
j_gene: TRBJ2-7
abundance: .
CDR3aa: ASSLGTGGEQY

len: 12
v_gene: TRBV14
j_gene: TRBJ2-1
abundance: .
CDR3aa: ASSQDIWGDEQF

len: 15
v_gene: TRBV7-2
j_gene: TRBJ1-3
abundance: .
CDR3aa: ASSLSSTARTGNTIY

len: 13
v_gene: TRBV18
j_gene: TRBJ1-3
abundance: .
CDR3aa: ASSPQGGSGNTIY

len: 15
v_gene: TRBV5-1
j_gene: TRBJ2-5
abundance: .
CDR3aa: ASSARVGTGSEETQY

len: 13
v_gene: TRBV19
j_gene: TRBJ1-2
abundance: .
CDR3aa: ASSPRSWEYYGYT

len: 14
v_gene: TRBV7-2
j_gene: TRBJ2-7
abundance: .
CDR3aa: ASSLIRREGQNEQY

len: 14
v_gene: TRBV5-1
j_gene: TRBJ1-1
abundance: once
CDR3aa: ASSLVTGRVNTEAF

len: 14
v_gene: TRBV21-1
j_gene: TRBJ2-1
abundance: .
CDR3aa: ASRGASGRHRNEQF

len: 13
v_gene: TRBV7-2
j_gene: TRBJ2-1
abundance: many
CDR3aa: ASSLEGLGGDEQF

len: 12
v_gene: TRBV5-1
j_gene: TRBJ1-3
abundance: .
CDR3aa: ASSSGGPGNTIY

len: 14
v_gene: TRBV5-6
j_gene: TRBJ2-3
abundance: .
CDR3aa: ASSPNAAPGTDTQY

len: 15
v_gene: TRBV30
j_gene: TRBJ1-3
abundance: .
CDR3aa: AWRQGGGTFSGNTIY